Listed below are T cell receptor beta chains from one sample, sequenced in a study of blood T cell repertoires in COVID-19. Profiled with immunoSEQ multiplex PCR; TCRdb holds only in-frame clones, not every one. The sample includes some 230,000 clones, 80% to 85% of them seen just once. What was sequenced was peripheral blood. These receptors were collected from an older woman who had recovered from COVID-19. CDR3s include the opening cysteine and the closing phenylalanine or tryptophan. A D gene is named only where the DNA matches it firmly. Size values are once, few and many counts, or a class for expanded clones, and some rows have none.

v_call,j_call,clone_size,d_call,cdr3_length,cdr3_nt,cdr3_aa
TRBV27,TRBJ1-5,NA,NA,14,TGTGCCAGCAGCGAGGGCGGCCCCCGACAGCCCCAGCATTTT,CASSEGGPRQPQHF
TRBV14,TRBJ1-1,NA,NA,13,TGTGCCAGCAGCCAAGTCTCGGGCACTGAAGCTTTCTTT,CASSQVSGTEAFF
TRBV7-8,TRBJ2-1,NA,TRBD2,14,TGTGCCAGCACCTACGGGGGGATGGACAATGAGCAGTTCTTC,CASTYGGMDNEQFF
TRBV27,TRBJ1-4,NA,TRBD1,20,TGTGCCAGCAGTTTATCAGTAGGGGACAGGGGACAGGGTAGGATTGAAAAACTGTTTTTT,CASSLSVGDRGQGRIEKLFF
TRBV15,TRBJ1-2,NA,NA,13,TGTGCCACCAGCATAGTAGGGGATGTCGGCTACACCTTC,CATSIVGDVGYTF
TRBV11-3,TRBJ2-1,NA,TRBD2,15,TGTGCCAGCAGCCTTACTAGCGACTCCTACAATGAGCAGTTCTTC,CASSLTSDSYNEQFF
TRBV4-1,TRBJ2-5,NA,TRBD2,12,TGCGCCAGCCGAGGTAGCGGGGGAGCCCAGTACTTC,CASRGSGGAQYF
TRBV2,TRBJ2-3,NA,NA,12,TGTGCCAGCAGCTATGTCCAAGATACGCAGTATTTT,CASSYVQDTQYF
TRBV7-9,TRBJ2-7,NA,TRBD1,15,TGTGCCAGCAAACATGACAGGGGCCTACCCTACGAGCAGTACTTC,CASKHDRGLPYEQYF
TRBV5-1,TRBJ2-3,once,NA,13,TGCGCCAGCAGCCTGGTGGACAGCGCCATCCCGATATTT,CASSLVDSAIPIF
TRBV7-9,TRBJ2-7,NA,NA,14,TGTGCCAGCAGCACAGACCTGACCCCTCGGGAGCAGTACTTC,CASSTDLTPREQYF
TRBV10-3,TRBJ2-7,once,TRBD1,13,TGTGCCACCAGGGGACAGGTGACCTACGAGCAGTACTTC,CATRGQVTYEQYF
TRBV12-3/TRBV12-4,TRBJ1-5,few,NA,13,TGTGCCAGCCGACGGACAAGCAATCAGCCCCAGCATTTT,CASRRTSNQPQHF
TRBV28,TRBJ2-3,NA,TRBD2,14,TGTGCCAGCAAGGGCGGGGGGGTAACAGATACGCAGTATTTT,CASKGGGVTDTQYF
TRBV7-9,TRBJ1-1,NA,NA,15,TGTGCCAGCAGCCCGCAAGGGGCACCGAACACTGAAGCTTTCTTT,CASSPQGAPNTEAFF
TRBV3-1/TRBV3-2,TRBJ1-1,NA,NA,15,TGTGCCAGCAGCCGTTTTGACAGGAGGAACACTGAAGCTTTCTTT,CASSRFDRRNTEAFF
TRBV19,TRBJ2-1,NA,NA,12,TGTGCCAGTAGTATAGGCGGGAATGAGCAGTTCTTC,CASSIGGNEQFF
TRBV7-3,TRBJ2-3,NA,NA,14,TGTGCCAGCAGCTCACAAGGGGGCACAGATACGCAGTATTTT,CASSSQGGTDTQYF
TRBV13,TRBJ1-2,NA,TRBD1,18,TGTGCCAGCAGCTACAGGTTCCGGACAGGGGGGCTTAACTATGGCTACACCTTC,CASSYRFRTGGLNYGYTF
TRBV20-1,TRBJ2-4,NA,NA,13,TGCAGTGCTAGTACTCAGGGGAAAAACATTCAGTACTTC,CSASTQGKNIQYF
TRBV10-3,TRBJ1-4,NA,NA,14,TGTGCCATCAGTAGGGGGTCAACTAATGAAAAACTGTTTTTT,CAISRGSTNEKLFF
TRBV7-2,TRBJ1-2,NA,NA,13,TGTGCCAGCAGCTTGGAATACAGTAGTGGCTACACCTTC,CASSLEYSSGYTF
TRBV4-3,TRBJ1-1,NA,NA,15,TGCGCCAGCAGCCAAGAGTACGAGGGTTGGACTGAAGCTTTCTTT,CASSQEYEGWTEAFF
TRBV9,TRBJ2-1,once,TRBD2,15,TGTGCCAGCAGCGTGCTAGCGGGGGGCCTTAATGAGCAGTTCTTC,CASSVLAGGLNEQFF
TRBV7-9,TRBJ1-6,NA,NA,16,TGTGCCAGCAGCTTCAACCCGGGAGAGGATAATTCACCCCTCCACTTT,CASSFNPGEDNSPLHF
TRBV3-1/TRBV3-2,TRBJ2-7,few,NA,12,TGTGCCAGCAGCTTCAGCTCCTACGAGCAGTACTTC,CASSFSSYEQYF
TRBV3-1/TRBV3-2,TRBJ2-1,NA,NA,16,TGTGCCAGCAGCCTACCGCGGGGGCCGGCTTACAATGAGCAGTTCTTC,CASSLPRGPAYNEQFF
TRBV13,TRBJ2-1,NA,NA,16,TGTGCCAGCAGCTTCTTAGGGGACTCCGCCTACAATGAGCAGTTCTTC,CASSFLGDSAYNEQFF
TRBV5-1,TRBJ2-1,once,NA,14,TGCGCCAGCAGCTTAACAGGGGGAGGGCGTGAGCAGTTCTTC,CASSLTGGGREQFF
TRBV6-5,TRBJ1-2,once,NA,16,TGTGCCAGCAGTTACTCGAACTCAGGGTTGGGGGGAGGCTACACCTTC,CASSYSNSGLGGGYTF
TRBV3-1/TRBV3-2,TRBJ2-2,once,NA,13,TGTGCCAGCAGATCTTGGAGCACCGGGGAGCTGTTTTTT,CASRSWSTGELFF
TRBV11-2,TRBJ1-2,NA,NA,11,TGTGCCAGCAGCTTCGGCGACACAAGCACCTTC,CASSFGDTSTF
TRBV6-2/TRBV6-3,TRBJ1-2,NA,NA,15,TGTGCCAGCAGTTACGTACTGGGAGACGCCTATGGCTACACCTTC,CASSYVLGDAYGYTF
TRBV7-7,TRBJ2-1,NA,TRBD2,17,TGTGCTAGCAGCTTAGGACCGGCGGGGGGGCTGTACAATGAGCAGTTCTTC,CASSLGPAGGLYNEQFF
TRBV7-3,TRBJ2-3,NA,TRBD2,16,TGTGCCAGCAGCACTGGGACTAGCGGGCGCACAGATACGCAGTATTTT,CASSTGTSGRTDTQYF
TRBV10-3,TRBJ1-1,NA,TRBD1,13,TGTGCCATGGGTACAGGGGAAGGGGCTGAAGCTTTCTTT,CAMGTGEGAEAFF